This T cell receptor (beta chain) came from a study of blood T cell repertoires in COVID-19 (dated by TCRdb to 2019 to 2021). Describing the broader study: The collaborator samples originated in the United States, Italy and Spain and spanned the acute and convalescent phases of COVID-19. The repertoires were made available in a free public database intended to serve as a resource for research on the immune response to SARS-CoV-2. Nearly every sample came with metadata listing a de-identified subject ID, COVID-19 status, age in years and sex. Where available, HLA class I and class II types were taken from metadata supplied by the sample provider and were not determined by assay-based typing. Deeply sampled blood TCRbeta repertoires from subjects exposed to, actively infected with, or recovered from COVID-19 were included in the dataset. The prospective study material was composed of cDNA or gDNA derived from T cells, B-cell-depleted T cells, or PBMCs. Samples came from the ongoing ImmuneRACE study (first 160 participants) plus 1,254 subjects from 6 global collaborators.

What the work shows at the level of the full study, not this receptor alone: The quantity of clinical and demographic metadata differed by source and by participant and was supplied without curation.

Comments on this clone: Its antigen has not been determined. No base qualities exist here, and no much larger clone lies one base off it.

The immunoSEQ Assay, a bias-controlled multiplex PCR, was used to amplify TCRbeta CDR3 regions from genomic DNA. Concerning the study's data processing: Nucleated cell counts per sample were estimated from amplification of reference gene primers within the assay. To quantify the absolute abundance of each unique TCRbeta CDR3 rearrangement, sequence reads were collapsed and filtered. For each sample, productive Simpson clonality was calculated by taking the square root of Simpson's diversity index across productive rearrangements. Imported from immuneACCESS, the table was reduced by TCRdb to in-frame sequences with V and J called. These copies leave out some clones; in studies compared against another copy, an unresolved V gene accounts for under half, and the cause of the remainder is not known. The V and J calls and clone size are taken from that table; D and trimming were inferred from the DNA. The sample contains roughly 230,000 clones, around 90% of them found a single time. The top ten hold around 2.3% of the sample.

Via the germline V gene (reference sequence), CDR1 is SEHNR and CDR2 FQNEAQ. The CDR3 runs 13 amino acids, cysteine and phenylalanine included. This entry keeps only the CDR3 DNA: 39 bases, framed from base 1. Trimming takes 5 bases off V and 4 bases off J; junction bases not matched to a gene: 3. One collaborating source in Seattle enrolled patients during active infection and followed them longitudinally through the course of disease. Each collaborating institution followed its own protocols to collect whole blood in K2EDTA tubes. For TCRbeta analysis, collaborators shipped samples as frozen whole blood, isolated PBMCs, or DNA extracted from either of those sample types.

This receptor chain uses TRBV7-9 and TRBJ1-1, and TRBD1 aligns with 8 junction nucleotides. This sequence originates from a woman aged 60-70 years with COVID-19, enrolled during active disease. Sequenced sample: peripheral blood. The CDR3 has the sequence CASSATGVTEAFF. The bases read TGTGCCAGCAGCGCGACAGGGGTCACTGAAGCTTTCTTT. The full variable domain, completed from the reference TRBV7-9 and TRBJ1-1 proteins outside the CDR3, reads DTGVSQNPRHKITKRGQNVTFRCDPISEHNRLYWYRQTLGQGPEFLTYFQNEAQLEKSRLLSDRFSAERPKGSFSTLEIQRTEQGDSAMYLCASSATGVTEAFFGQGTRLTVV.